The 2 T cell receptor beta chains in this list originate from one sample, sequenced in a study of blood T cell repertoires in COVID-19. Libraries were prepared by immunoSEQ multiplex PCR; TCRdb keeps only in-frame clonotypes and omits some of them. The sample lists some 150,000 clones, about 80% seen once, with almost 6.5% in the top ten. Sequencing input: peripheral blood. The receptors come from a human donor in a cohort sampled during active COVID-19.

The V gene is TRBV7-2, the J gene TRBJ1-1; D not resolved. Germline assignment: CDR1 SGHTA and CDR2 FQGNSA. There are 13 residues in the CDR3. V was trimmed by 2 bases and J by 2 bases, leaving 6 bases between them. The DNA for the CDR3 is TGTGCCAGCAGCTTACCCAGTAACACTGAAGCTTTCTTT. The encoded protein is CASSLPSNTEAFF.

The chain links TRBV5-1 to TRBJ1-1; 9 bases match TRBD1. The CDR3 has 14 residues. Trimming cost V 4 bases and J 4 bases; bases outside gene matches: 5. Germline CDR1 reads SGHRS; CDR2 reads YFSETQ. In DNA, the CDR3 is TGCGCCAGCAGCCTCAACAGGGGGCCCACTGAAGCTTTCTTT. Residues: CASSLNRGPTEAFF.